The 14 T cell receptor beta chains listed next were all sequenced from one sample in a study of tumor-infiltrating lymphocytes in localized non-small cell lung cancer. Produced via immunoSEQ multiplex PCR; TCRdb's table is partial and in-frame only. The sample records roughly 9,900 clones, roughly 60% being singletons. Source material: lung tumor tissue. These receptors all come from a human donor with non-small cell lung cancer.

The chain links TRBV7-6 to TRBJ2-1; tentatively, D is TRBD2 (6 bases). The ends were cut back, 1 base at V and 0 bases at J, with 10 bases in the middle. Germline V gene sequence: CDR1 SGHVS, CDR2 FNYEAQ. This CDR3 region has 16 residues. CDR3 loop: CASSLELATSYNEQFF. CDR3 in DNA: TGTGCCAGCAGCTTAGAGCTAGCGACCTCCTACAATGAGCAGTTCTTC.

The rearrangement joins TRBV7-6 to TRBJ2-3; D is possibly TRBD1 (6 bases). The CDR3 contains 14 residues. The V end was cut by 1 base, the J end by 7 bases, with 12 bases between. Germline V gene data show CDR1 as SGHVS and CDR2 as FNYEAQ. Here the CDR3 DNA reads TGTGCCAGCAGCTTAGTGGGGGCCGGGAATACGCAGTATTTT. Residues: CASSLVGAGNTQYF. The full variable domain, its missing parts supplied by reference TRBV7-6 and TRBJ2-3, is GAGVSQSPRYKVTKRGQDVALRCDPISGHVSLYWYRQALGQGPEFLTYFNYEAQQDKSGLPNDRFSAERPEGSISTLTIQRTEQRDSAMYRCASSLVGAGNTQYFGPGTRLTVL.

The V and J genes are TRBV15 and TRBJ2-5; 15 bases fit TRBD2. This CDR3 contains 16 residues. Germline V CDR1 and CDR2: LNHNV, YYDKDF (reference sequence). J gave up 5 bases and V 2 bases, and 3 bases lay outside the gene matches. Here the CDR3 reads CATSRRTSGGVETQYF. CDR3 coding DNA: TGTGCCACCAGCAGACGGACTAGCGGGGGGGTGGAGACCCAGTACTTC.

This clone was seen more than once but under ten times. The V call is TRBV10-3, the J call TRBJ2-7, with 8 bases fitting TRBD1. The germline V gene has CDR1 ENHRY and CDR2 SYGVKD. This CDR3 contains 15 residues. The trim removed 4 bases at V and 2 bases at J, leaving 7 bases unmatched. CDR3 in DNA: TGTGCCATCAGTGGACAGACAGGGGTTCCCTACGAGCAGTACTTC. This translates into CAISGQTGVPYEQYF.

This chain connects TRBV30 to TRBJ1-5; perhaps TRBD1 as D (6 bases). The germline V and J ends were trimmed by 3 bases and 5 bases, with 14 bases remaining between them. The CDR3 covers 14 residues. In germline, CDR1 is GTSNPN, CDR2 SVGIG (reference sequence). CDR3 DNA: TGTGCCTGGAGCATGGACAGAGCAGATCAGCCCCAGCATTTT. Its protein product is CAWSMDRADQPQHF.

This clone is judged medium-sized. The chain is built from TRBV19 and TRBJ2-3, with D perhaps matching TRBD2 (6 bases). V was pared by 5 bases and J by 1 base, with 16 bases between. This CDR3 has 16 residues. Germline V gene sequence: CDR1 LNHDA, CDR2 SQIVND (reference sequence). The CDR3 DNA is TGTGCCAGTAGTGGGAGGTTGGCTAGCGGCACAGATACGCAGTATTTT. Amino acids: CASSGRLASGTDTQYF.

This chain uses TRBV6-6 with TRBJ1-2; D remains ambiguous. Per the germline V gene, CDR1 is MNHNY and CDR2 is SVGAGI (reference sequence). Between the trimmed V and J ends, which lost 3 bases and 0 bases, there was a span of 8 bases. The CDR3 consists of 14 residues. CDR3 DNA: TGTGCCAGCAGTTATTTTCTGGCTAACTATGGCTACACCTTC. This codes for CASSYFLANYGYTF.

The gene calls are TRBV4-1 and TRBJ1-1; D may be TRBD1 (6 bases). The CDR3 consists of 14 residues. Germline loops: CDR1 MGHRA, CDR2 YSYEKL. Trimming took 3 bases from V and 0 from J, leaving 8 bases between them. The CDR3 reads CASSQNRVNTEAFF. The CDR3 nucleotides read TGCGCCAGCAGCCAGAACAGGGTGAACACTGAAGCTTTCTTT.

This clone was recorded once. This chain links TRBV5-6 with TRBJ2-5; 9 nucleotides line up with TRBD1. Germline V gene lookup returns CDR1 SGHDT and CDR2 YYEEEE. The CDR3 contains 15 residues. The trim removed 4 bases at V and 4 bases at J, leaving 8 bases unmatched. CDR3 loop: CASSAGTGRRETQYF. CDR3 nucleotide sequence: TGTGCCAGCAGCGCCGGGACAGGGCGTAGAGAGACCCAGTACTTC.

V and J are TRBV5-6 and TRBJ2-3, with D hard to call. The CDR3 extends over 14 amino acids. Germline V gene lookup returns CDR1 SGHDT and CDR2 YYEEEE. V lost 2 bases, J lost 0 bases, and 7 bases lay in between. CDR3 bases: TGTGCCAGCAGCTTAATCAGGAGCACAGATACGCAGTATTTT. Translating gives CASSLIRSTDTQYF.

The rearrangement uses TRBV7-2 and TRBJ2-2; D remains unclear. The germline V gene encodes CDR1 SGHTA and CDR2 FQGNSA. V lost 5 bases and J 0 bases, leaving 13 bases between the germline ends. This CDR3 contains 16 residues. CDR3 in DNA: TGTGCCAGCAGCCAAGGCAGAGCCGCGAACACCGGGGAGCTGTTTTTT. Its translation is CASSQGRAANTGELFF.

The chain combines TRBV19 with TRBJ1-5, with D maybe TRBD1 (6 bases). Per germline, CDR1 LNHDA and CDR2 SQIVND (reference sequence). Trimming shortened V by 3 bases and J by 4 bases, and 13 bases separated the two germline ends. The CDR3 is 15 residues long. The CDR3 DNA reads TGTGCCAGTAGTATCTCGAGGACAGCGAATCAGCCCCAGCATTTT. Translated, it gives CASSISRTANQPQHF.

This clone was seen a handful of times. CDR3 nucleotide sequence: TGCGCCAGCAGCTTGGATTCGGGACATATATTCTACGAGCAGTACTTC. Its translation is CASSLDSGHIFYEQYF. The V and J genes are TRBV5-1 and TRBJ2-7; maybe TRBD1 (6 bases). Germline CDR1 reads SGHRS; CDR2 reads YFSETQ. Trimming removed 0 bases at V and 3 bases at J, with 16 bases between. CDR3 length: 16 residues.

This clone has just a few counts. The V and J genes are TRBV2 and TRBJ1-2; D not certain. Germline V gene sequence: CDR1 SNHLY, CDR2 FYNNEI. Trimming cost V 5 bases and J 6 bases, with 22 bases left between them. The CDR3 has 16 amino acids. The CDR3 is CASSHRSRGGSDGYTF. The CDR3 bases are TGTGCCAGCAGTCATAGGTCTCGCGGCGGTTCGGATGGCTACACCTTC.